One sample yielded the 22 T cell receptor beta chains listed below, sequenced in a study of cytomegalovirus exposure and HLA in healthy donors. PCR was performed using 60 Vbeta and 13 Jbeta primers. The data were produced by immunoSEQ multiplex PCR, yet TCRdb's version contains in-frame clones alone and is incomplete. Of about 160,000 clones listed, more than 75% are singletons. The sequenced material came from PBMCs. Every receptor here comes from a man aged 18-30 years in good health and CMV-seropositive.

The chain employs TRBV6-6 and TRBJ2-7, with 10 bases aligning to TRBD1. The CDR3 spans 15 residues. The J segment lost 0 bases and the V segment lost 6 bases, leaving 5 bases of the junction unmatched. Germline-derived CDR1 and CDR2 are MNHNY and SVGAGI (reference sequence). DNA for the CDR3: TGTGCCAGCAGGGGACAGGGGACGAGCTCCTACGAGCAGTACTTC. This sequence encodes CASRGQGTSSYEQYF.

J is TRBJ2-7 and V is TRBV11-2; D call uncertain. The CDR3 is 13 residues long. The V end lost 5 bases, the J end lost 3 bases, and 11 bases lay between the germline ends. The germline V gene has CDR1 SGHAT and CDR2 FQNNGV. The CDR3 reads CASSTPTFYEQYF. Written as DNA, the CDR3 is TGTGCCAGCAGCACACCAACCTTCTACGAGCAGTACTTC. Together with reference TRBV11-2 and TRBJ2-7, the CDR3 gives the full variable domain: EAGVAQSPRYKIIEKRQSVAFWCNPISGHATLYWYQQILGQGPKLLIQFQNNGVVDDSQLPKDRFSAERLKGVDSTLKIQPAKLEDSAVYLCASSTPTFYEQYFGPGTRLTVT.

The count of this clone is one. This sequence joins TRBV6-1 and TRBJ2-1; D not certain. CDR3 length: 10 residues. The germline CDR1 and CDR2 sequences are MNHNS and SASEGT. Between the trimmed V and J ends, which lost 4 bases and 9 bases, there was a span of 4 bases. CDR3: CASSAGEQFF. The CDR3 DNA reads as TGTGCCAGCAGTGCGGGTGAGCAGTTCTTC.

This clone has more than one count but fewer than ten. This chain uses TRBV6-5 with TRBJ1-2; no firm D call. The V gene lost 2 bases and the J gene lost 2 bases, with 6 bases spanning the gap. CDR3 length equals 13 residues. Germline CDR1 is MNHEY and CDR2 is SVGAGI. The CDR3 nucleotides read TGTGCCAGCAGTTACGACATAAACTATGGCTACACCTTC. Translating it yields CASSYDINYGYTF.

The J gene is TRBJ2-7, the V gene TRBV6-6, with 12 bases fitting TRBD1. This CDR3 has 15 amino acids. CDR1 and CDR2 (germline): MNHNY, SVGAGI (reference sequence). V lost 6 bases, J lost 6 bases, and 9 bases stayed unmatched. CDR3 nucleotide sequence: TGTGCCAGCAGCCATAATCCGGGACAGGGGGCCGAGCAGTACTTC. As protein: CASSHNPGQGAEQYF.

The CDR3: CASGPGQSQGYTF. The DNA for the CDR3 is TGTGCCAGTGGACCGGGACAGTCACAAGGCTACACCTTC. The chain carries TRBV6-5 and TRBJ1-2, with 7 nucleotides matching TRBD1. In germline, CDR1 is MNHEY, CDR2 SVGAGI. The CDR3 is 13 amino acids. Trimming cost V 9 bases and J 8 bases; bases outside gene matches: 12.

The chain carries TRBV27 and TRBJ2-7; D is unresolved. V gave up 3 bases and J gave up 4 bases, with 10 bases separating them. Germline V gene lookup returns CDR1 MNHEY and CDR2 SMNVEV (reference sequence). The CDR3 loop spans 13 amino acids. The CDR3 reads CASSFSVGYEQYF. The CDR3 DNA reads as TGTGCCAGCAGTTTCTCAGTCGGGTACGAGCAGTACTTC.

The chain links TRBV27 to TRBJ1-1, with D possibly TRBD1 on 5 matching bases. V lost 4 bases and J lost 1, with 7 bases in between. The length of the CDR3 is 13 residues. Germline assignment: CDR1 MNHEY and CDR2 SMNVEV (reference sequence). This CDR3 reads CASSSGQNTEAFF. The CDR3 DNA is TGTGCCAGCAGTTCAGGACAGAACACTGAAGCTTTCTTT.

The chain joins TRBV4-2 to TRBJ2-7; 7 bases align to TRBD1. The V gene end was trimmed by 1 base and the J gene end by 3 bases; junction bases not matched to a gene: 3. The CDR3 covers 14 residues. Germline assignment: CDR1 LGHNA and CDR2 YNFKEQ. Here the CDR3 DNA reads TGTGCCAGCAGCCAAGTGGGACAGAACTACGAGCAGTACTTC. This translates into CASSQVGQNYEQYF.

This chain joins TRBV5-6 and TRBJ2-7; D is possibly TRBD2 (5 bases). CDR1 is SGHDT and CDR2 is YYEEEE in the germline V gene. Trimming shortened V by 0 bases and J by 0 bases, and 10 bases separated the two germline ends. CDR3 length: 15 residues. The CDR3 sequence is CASSLEVGSSYEQYF. As DNA, the CDR3 is TGTGCCAGCAGCTTGGAGGTGGGGAGCTCCTACGAGCAGTACTTC.

This rearrangement joins TRBV10-3 to TRBJ1-1; 8 bases map to TRBD1. CDR3 length equals 15 residues. The germline V gene encodes CDR1 ENHRY and CDR2 SYGVKD. The junction had 8 bases not matched to a gene; V was cut back by 3 bases and J by 5 bases. CDR3 bases: TGTGCCATCAGTGAAGACCGACAGGGGAGAACTGAAGCTTTCTTT. Residues: CAISEDRQGRTEAFF.

In this sample, this clone turned up once. V and J are TRBV6-5 and TRBJ2-7; D not certain. V gave up 5 bases and J gave up 3 bases, with 14 bases separating them. The CDR3 consists of 14 residues. Germline values: CDR1 MNHEY, CDR2 SVGAGI. The CDR3 DNA follows: TGTGCCAGCAGTGCCAGGTCTCAGTTCTACGAGCAGTACTTC. This sequence encodes CASSARSQFYEQYF.

The rearrangement joins TRBV18 to TRBJ2-5; maybe TRBD2 (6 bases). This CDR3 spans 15 amino acids. CDR1 is KGHSH, CDR2 LQKENI, per germline. V shed 6 bases and J shed 5 bases, with 19 bases lying between them. CDR3 nucleotides: TGTGCCAGCTCTCCCCGGGACTCACCTCTGGAGACCCAGTACTTC. This gives the protein CASSPRDSPLETQYF.

The CDR3 DNA reads TGTGCCAGCAGCTTAGGAAGACAGGTGACTGAAGCTTTCTTT. It is translated as CASSLGRQVTEAFF. The chain carries TRBV13 and TRBJ1-1; perhaps TRBD1 as D (6 bases). The V gene lost 0 bases and the J gene lost 5 bases, with 10 bases spanning the gap. The CDR3 extends over 14 amino acids. Germline-derived CDR1 and CDR2 are PRHDT and FYEKMQ (reference sequence).

As regards this clone: At one of its ends the junction is not consistent with the germline gene, which may arise from a read error. CDR3 sequence (DNA): TGTTCCAGCAGCACATTACCCCCGGGACAGGGGGCCGACGAGCAGTACTTC. Translation: CSSSTLPPGQGADEQYF. The chain combines TRBV7-9 with TRBJ2-7, with 12 bases fitting TRBD1. Germline V lookup: CDR1 SEHNR, CDR2 FQNEAQ (reference sequence). The CDR3 spans 17 residues.

Only a few counts were recorded for this clone. V usage is TRBV2 and J usage is TRBJ2-5, with unresolved D. V was pared by 2 bases and J by 5 bases, with 9 bases between. There are 13 residues in the CDR3. Germline CDR1 SNHLY, CDR2 FYNNEI. The CDR3 reads CASSEKARETQYF. CDR3 bases: TGTGCCAGCAGTGAAAAAGCCAGGGAGACCCAGTACTTC.

In this sample, this clone turned up once. The gene calls are TRBV5-4 and TRBJ2-7; 7 nucleotides match TRBD1. V shed 4 bases and J 4 bases; nucleotides not matched to a gene: 11. Germline lookup yields CDR1 SGHNT and CDR2 YYREEE (reference sequence). The CDR3 has 15 residues. CDR3 nucleotide sequence: TGTGCCAGCAGCCCGCAGGGACAGAGACCATACGAGCAGTACTTC. Encoded protein: CASSPQGQRPYEQYF.

J is TRBJ1-6 and V is TRBV19; D is undetermined. Germline loops: CDR1 LNHDA, CDR2 SQIVND (reference sequence). Trimming removed 3 bases at V and 6 bases at J, with 9 bases between. This CDR3 region has 14 residues. The chain's CDR3 is CASSIQRVNSPLHF. CDR3 sequence (DNA): TGTGCCAGTAGTATCCAACGGGTTAATTCACCCCTCCACTTT.

The V gene is TRBV2, the J gene TRBJ2-7; 12 bases map to TRBD2. The CDR3 totals 14 residues. The germline V gene encodes CDR1 SNHLY and CDR2 FYNNEI. The trim removed 7 bases at V and 2 bases at J, leaving 3 bases unmatched. The CDR3: CASKRLAGAYEQYF. The CDR3 bases are TGTGCCAGCAAAAGACTAGCGGGGGCCTACGAGCAGTACTTC.

The V and J genes are TRBV29-1 and TRBJ2-7, with TRBD2 matching 9 bases. This CDR3 contains 14 residues. J lost 0 bases, V lost 3 bases, and 3 bases had no gene match. Germline assignment: CDR1 SQVTM and CDR2 ANQGSEA. CDR3 protein: CSVEVSGSSYEQYF. The CDR3 coding sequence is TGCAGCGTTGAGGTTAGCGGGAGCTCCTACGAGCAGTACTTC.

The chain has TRBV6-1 and TRBJ2-1; 7 bases align to TRBD1. The CDR3 has 13 residues. Germline CDR1 and CDR2: MNHNS and SASEGT. Trimming took 4 bases from V and 7 from J; bases not matched to a gene: 4. DNA of the CDR3: TGTGCCAGCAGTGTTAAGGGGGCGAATGAGCAGTTCTTC. This codes for CASSVKGANEQFF.

This clone turned up a few times. The chain recombines TRBV7-8 with TRBJ2-5; D gene ambiguous. This CDR3 spans 11 amino acids. Looked up from germline, CDR1 is SGHVS and CDR2 is FQNEAQ. V was cut by 4 bases and J by 2 bases, with 2 bases left in between. The DNA of the CDR3 is TGTGCCAGCAGCTCTCAAGAGACCCAGTACTTC. Protein: CASSSQETQYF.